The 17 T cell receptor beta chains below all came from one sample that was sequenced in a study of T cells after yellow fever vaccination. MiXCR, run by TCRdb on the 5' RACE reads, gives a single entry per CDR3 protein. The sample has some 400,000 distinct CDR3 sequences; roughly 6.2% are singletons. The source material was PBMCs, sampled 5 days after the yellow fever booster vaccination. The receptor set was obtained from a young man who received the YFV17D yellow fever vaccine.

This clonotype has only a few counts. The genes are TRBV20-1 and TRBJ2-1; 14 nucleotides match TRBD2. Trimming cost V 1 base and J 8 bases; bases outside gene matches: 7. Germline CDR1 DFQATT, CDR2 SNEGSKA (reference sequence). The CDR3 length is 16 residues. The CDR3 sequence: CSARARWTSGRYEQFF. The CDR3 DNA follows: TGCAGTGCTAGAGCCCGGTGGACTAGCGGGAGGTATGAGCAGTTCTTC.

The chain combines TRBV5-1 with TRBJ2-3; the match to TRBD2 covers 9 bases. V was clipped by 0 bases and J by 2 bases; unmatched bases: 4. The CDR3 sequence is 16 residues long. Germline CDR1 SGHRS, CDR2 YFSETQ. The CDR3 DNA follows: TGCGCCAGCAGCTTGGCGGTAGCGGGAGCCACAGATACGCAGTATTTT. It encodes CASSLAVAGATDTQYF.

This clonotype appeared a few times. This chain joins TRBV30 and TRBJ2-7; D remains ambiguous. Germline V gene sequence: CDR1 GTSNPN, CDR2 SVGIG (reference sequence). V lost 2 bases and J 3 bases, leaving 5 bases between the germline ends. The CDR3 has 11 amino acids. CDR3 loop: CAWSSGYEQYF. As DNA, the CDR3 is TGTGCCTGGAGTTCCGGCTACGAGCAGTACTTC.

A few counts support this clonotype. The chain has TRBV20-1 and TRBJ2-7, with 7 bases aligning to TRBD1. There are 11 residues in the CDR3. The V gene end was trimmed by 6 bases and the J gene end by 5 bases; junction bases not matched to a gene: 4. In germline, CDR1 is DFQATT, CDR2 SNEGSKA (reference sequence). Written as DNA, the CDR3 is TGCAGTGCAAGGACAGGAAACGAGCAGTACTTC. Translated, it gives CSARTGNEQYF.

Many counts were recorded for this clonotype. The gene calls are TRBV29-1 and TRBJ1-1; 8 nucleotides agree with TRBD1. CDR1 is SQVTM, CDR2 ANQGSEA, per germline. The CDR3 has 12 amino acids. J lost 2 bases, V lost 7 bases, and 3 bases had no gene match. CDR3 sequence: CSGTGFNTEAFF. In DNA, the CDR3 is TGCAGCGGGACAGGGTTTAACACTGAAGCTTTCTTT.

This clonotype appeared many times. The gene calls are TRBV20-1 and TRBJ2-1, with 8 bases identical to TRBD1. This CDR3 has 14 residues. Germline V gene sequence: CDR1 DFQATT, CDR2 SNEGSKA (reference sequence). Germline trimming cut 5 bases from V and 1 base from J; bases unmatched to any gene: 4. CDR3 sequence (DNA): TGCAGTGCTGGGACAGGCCGTTCCTACAATGAGCAGTTCTTC. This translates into CSAGTGRSYNEQFF.

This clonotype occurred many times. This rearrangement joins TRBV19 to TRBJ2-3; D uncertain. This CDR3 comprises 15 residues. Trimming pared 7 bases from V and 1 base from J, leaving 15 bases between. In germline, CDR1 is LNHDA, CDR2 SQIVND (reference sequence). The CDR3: CASKDQVYGTDTQYF. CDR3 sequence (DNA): TGTGCCAGTAAAGATCAGGTGTACGGCACAGATACGCAGTATTTT.

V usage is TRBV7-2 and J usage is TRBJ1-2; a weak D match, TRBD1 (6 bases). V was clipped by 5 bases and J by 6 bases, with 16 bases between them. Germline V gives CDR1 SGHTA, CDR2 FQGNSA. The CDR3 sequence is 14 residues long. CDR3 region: CASSPILRGDGYTF. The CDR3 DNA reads TGTGCCAGCAGCCCAATTTTAAGGGGGGATGGCTACACCTTC.

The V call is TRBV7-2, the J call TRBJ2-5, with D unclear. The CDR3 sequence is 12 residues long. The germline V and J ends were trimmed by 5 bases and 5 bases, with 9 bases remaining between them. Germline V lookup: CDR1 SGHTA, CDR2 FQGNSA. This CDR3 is CASSKFQETQYF. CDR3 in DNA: TGTGCCAGCAGCAAGTTCCAGGAGACCCAGTACTTC.

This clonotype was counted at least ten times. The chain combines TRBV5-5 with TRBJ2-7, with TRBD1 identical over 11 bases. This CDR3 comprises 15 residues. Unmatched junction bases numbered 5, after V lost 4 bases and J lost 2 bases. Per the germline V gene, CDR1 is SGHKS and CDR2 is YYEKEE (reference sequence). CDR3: CASSRGQGGPYEQYF. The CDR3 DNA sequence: TGTGCCAGCAGCCGGGGACAGGGGGGTCCCTACGAGCAGTACTTC.

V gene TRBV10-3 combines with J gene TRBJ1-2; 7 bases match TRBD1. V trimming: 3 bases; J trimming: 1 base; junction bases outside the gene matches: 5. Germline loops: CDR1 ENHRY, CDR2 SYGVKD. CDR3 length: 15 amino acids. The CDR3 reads CAISERQGVNYGYTF. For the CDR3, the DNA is TGTGCCATCAGTGAAAGACAGGGCGTTAACTATGGCTACACCTTC.

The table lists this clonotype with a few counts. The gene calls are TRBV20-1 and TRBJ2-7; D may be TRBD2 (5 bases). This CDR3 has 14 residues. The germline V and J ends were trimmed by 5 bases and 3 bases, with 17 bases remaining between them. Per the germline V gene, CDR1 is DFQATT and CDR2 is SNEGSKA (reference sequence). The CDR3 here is CSALPPGKVYEQYF. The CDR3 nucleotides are TGCAGTGCTCTACCCCCGGGAAAAGTCTACGAGCAGTACTTC.

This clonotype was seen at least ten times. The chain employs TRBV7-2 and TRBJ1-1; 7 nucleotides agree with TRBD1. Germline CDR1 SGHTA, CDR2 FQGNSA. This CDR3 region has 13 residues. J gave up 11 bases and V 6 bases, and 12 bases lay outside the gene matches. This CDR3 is CASSFHRGQEAFF. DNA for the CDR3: TGTGCCAGCAGTTTCCACAGGGGCCAGGAGGCTTTCTTT.

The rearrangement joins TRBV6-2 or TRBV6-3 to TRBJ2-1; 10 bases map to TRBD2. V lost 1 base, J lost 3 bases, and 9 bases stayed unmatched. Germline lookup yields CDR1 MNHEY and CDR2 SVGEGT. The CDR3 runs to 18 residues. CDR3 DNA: TGTGCCAGCAGTTACTTGGTAGCGGGAGGATTCGACTACAATGAGCAGTTCTTC. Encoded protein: CASSYLVAGGFDYNEQFF.

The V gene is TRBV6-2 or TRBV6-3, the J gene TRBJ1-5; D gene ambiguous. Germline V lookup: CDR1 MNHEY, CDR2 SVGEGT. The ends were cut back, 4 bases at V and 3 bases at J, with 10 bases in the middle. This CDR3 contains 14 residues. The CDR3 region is CASSSEVPNQPQHF. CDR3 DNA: TGTGCCAGCAGTTCAGAGGTTCCCAATCAGCCCCAGCATTTT.

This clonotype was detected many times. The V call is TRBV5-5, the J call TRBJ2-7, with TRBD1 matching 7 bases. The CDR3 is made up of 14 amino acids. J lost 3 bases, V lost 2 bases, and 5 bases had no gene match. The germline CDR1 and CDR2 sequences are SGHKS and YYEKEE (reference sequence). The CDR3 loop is CASSLGDSYYEQYF. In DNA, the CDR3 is TGTGCCAGCAGCTTAGGGGACAGCTACTACGAGCAGTACTTC.

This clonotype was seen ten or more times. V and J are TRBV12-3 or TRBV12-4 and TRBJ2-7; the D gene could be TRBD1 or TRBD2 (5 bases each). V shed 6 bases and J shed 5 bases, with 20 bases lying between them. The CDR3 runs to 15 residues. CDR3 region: CASSPGRIGVNEQYF. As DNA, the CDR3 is TGTGCCAGCAGCCCGGGGCGGATAGGGGTCAACGAGCAGTACTTC.